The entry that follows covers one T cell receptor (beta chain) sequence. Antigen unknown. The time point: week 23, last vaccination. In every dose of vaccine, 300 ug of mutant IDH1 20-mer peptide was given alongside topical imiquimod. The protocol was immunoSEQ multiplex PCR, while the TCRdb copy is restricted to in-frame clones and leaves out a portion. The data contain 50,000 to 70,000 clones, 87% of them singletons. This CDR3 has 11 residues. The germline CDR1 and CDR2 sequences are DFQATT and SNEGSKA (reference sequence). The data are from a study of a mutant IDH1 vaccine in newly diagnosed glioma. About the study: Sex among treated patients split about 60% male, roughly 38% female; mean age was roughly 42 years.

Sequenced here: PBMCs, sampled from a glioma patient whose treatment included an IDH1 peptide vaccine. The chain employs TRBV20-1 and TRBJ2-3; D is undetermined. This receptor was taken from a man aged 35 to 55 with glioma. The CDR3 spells CSSFWADTQYF. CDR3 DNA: TGCAGCTCATTCTGGGCAGATACGCAGTATTTT.